This is a list of T cell receptor beta chains from one sample in a study of blood T cell repertoires in COVID-19. Data came from immunoSEQ multiplex PCR; TCRdb stores just in-frame clones and leaves some out. The table shows over 200,000 clones, with around 90% occurring only once. Sequencing was done on a sample of peripheral blood. These receptors were taken from a woman younger than 35 who had recovered from COVID-19. CDR3s include the opening cysteine and the closing phenylalanine or tryptophan. Fields, in order: J gene, CDR3 length, clone size, V gene, D gene, CDR3 DNA, CDR3 protein. A D gene is named only where the DNA matches it firmly. Clone size is shown for a subset of rows, as once, few, many or a class of expanded clone.

J: TRBJ2-3; length: 17; size: .; V: TRBV4-1; D: TRBD2; DNA: TGCGCCAGCAGCCAACTACCGGGACTAGCGACCACAGATACGCAGTATTTT; CDR3: CASSQLPGLATTDTQYF
J: TRBJ1-4; length: 14; size: .; V: TRBV7-9; D: .; DNA: TGTGCCAGCAGCCGCACGGGGGATAATGAAAAACTGTTTTTT; CDR3: CASSRTGDNEKLFF
J: TRBJ2-3; length: 16; size: .; V: TRBV11-2; D: TRBD2; DNA: TGTGCCAGCAGCGTAGGTCAGCGGGAGCTGACAGATACGCAGTATTTT; CDR3: CASSVGQRELTDTQYF
J: TRBJ2-1; length: 13; size: .; V: TRBV11-2; D: TRBD1; DNA: TGTGCCAGCAGCTTAACGGGGACAGTTGAGCAGTTCTTC; CDR3: CASSLTGTVEQFF
J: TRBJ2-7; length: 13; size: .; V: TRBV18; D: TRBD1; DNA: TGTGCCAGCTCACGGGACAGAACTGTGGAGCAGTACTTC; CDR3: CASSRDRTVEQYF
J: TRBJ2-1; length: 14; size: .; V: TRBV29-1; D: TRBD2; DNA: TGCAGCGTGCGAGGCGGGAGCTCCTACAATGAGCAGTTCTTC; CDR3: CSVRGGSSYNEQFF
J: TRBJ2-1; length: 13; size: .; V: TRBV18; D: TRBD1; DNA: TGTGCCAGCTCACCATGGACAGGGAATGAGCAGTTCTTC; CDR3: CASSPWTGNEQFF
J: TRBJ2-5; length: 13; size: .; V: TRBV9; D: .; DNA: TGTGCCAGCAGCGTTCGGGGAGGAGAGACCCAGTACTTC; CDR3: CASSVRGGETQYF
J: TRBJ1-1; length: 15; size: few; V: TRBV19; D: TRBD1; DNA: TGTGCCAGTAGTATAGTACAGGGGATGGGCACTGAAGCTTTCTTT; CDR3: CASSIVQGMGTEAFF
J: TRBJ1-1; length: 15; size: .; V: TRBV6-5; D: .; DNA: TGTGCCAGCAGTTACTCTAGCGGGGGCGACACTGAAGCTTTCTTT; CDR3: CASSYSSGGDTEAFF
J: TRBJ1-5; length: 15; size: .; V: TRBV6-4; D: .; DNA: TGTGCCAGCAGTGATATGGCAGGCCCCAATCAGCCCCAGCATTTT; CDR3: CASSDMAGPNQPQHF
J: TRBJ1-5; length: 16; size: .; V: TRBV2; D: .; DNA: TGTGCCAGCACCCCCAGCGGGGACCCTAGCTATCAGCCCCAGCATTTT; CDR3: CASTPSGDPSYQPQHF
J: TRBJ2-7; length: 14; size: few; V: TRBV30; D: TRBD2; DNA: TGTGCCTGGAGAGTGACTAGCCAGAGGTACGAGCAGTACTTC; CDR3: CAWRVTSQRYEQYF
J: TRBJ1-6; length: 15; size: .; V: TRBV19; D: .; DNA: TGTGCCAGTAGTATAGTCGGCCAGGGGAATTCACCCCTCCACTTT; CDR3: CASSIVGQGNSPLHF
J: TRBJ2-3; length: 15; size: once; V: TRBV19; D: TRBD1; DNA: TGTGCCAGCAATTCGGGACAGGGGTGGGCAGATACGCAGTATTTT; CDR3: CASNSGQGWADTQYF
J: TRBJ2-3; length: 14; size: .; V: TRBV10-3; D: TRBD2; DNA: TGTGCCATCAGTGGGACTAGTAATTGGGATACGCAGTATTTT; CDR3: CAISGTSNWDTQYF
J: TRBJ1-1; length: 13; size: once; V: TRBV11-2; D: .; DNA: TGTGCCAGCAGCTACGCCGAGGACACTGAAGCTTTCTTT; CDR3: CASSYAEDTEAFF
J: TRBJ2-1; length: 16; size: .; V: TRBV24-1; D: TRBD2; DNA: TGTGCCACCAGTGATTGGGGACTAGCGGGATACAATGAGCAGTTCTTC; CDR3: CATSDWGLAGYNEQFF
J: TRBJ2-7; length: 16; size: .; V: TRBV5-8; D: TRBD2; DNA: TGTGCCAGCAGCTTAGGACTAGCGGGAGGCCTGGGGGAGCAGTACTTC; CDR3: CASSLGLAGGLGEQYF
J: TRBJ2-1; length: 11; size: once; V: TRBV5-6; D: .; DNA: TGTGCCAGCAGCTTGCGGTATGAGCAGTTCTTC; CDR3: CASSLRYEQFF
J: TRBJ2-1; length: 18; size: .; V: TRBV11-3; D: .; DNA: TGTGCCAGCAGCTTCCGGCGGTCGGGATCGAGCTCCTACAATGAGCAGTTCTTC; CDR3: CASSFRRSGSSSYNEQFF
J: TRBJ1-1; length: 12; size: .; V: TRBV2; D: .; DNA: TGTGCCAGCAGTGAAGTGGCAGGGAAAGCTTTCTTT; CDR3: CASSEVAGKAFF
J: TRBJ2-7; length: 15; size: .; V: TRBV15; D: TRBD2; DNA: TGTGCCACCAGCAGAGATATTAGCGGGAGTTACGAGCAGTACTTC; CDR3: CATSRDISGSYEQYF
J: TRBJ2-2; length: 11; size: .; V: TRBV6-5; D: .; DNA: TGTGCCAGCACGTACACCGGGGAGCTGTTTTTT; CDR3: CASTYTGELFF
J: TRBJ2-2; length: 13; size: .; V: TRBV6-4; D: .; DNA: TGTGCCAGCAGTGGCGAGCTTGGCGGGGAGCTGTTTTTT; CDR3: CASSGELGGELFF
J: TRBJ2-7; length: 14; size: .; V: TRBV14; D: TRBD2; DNA: TGTGCCAGCAGATCGACTAGCGCCTCCTACGAGCAGTACTTC; CDR3: CASRSTSASYEQYF
J: TRBJ1-1; length: 13; size: .; V: TRBV7-3; D: TRBD1; DNA: TGTGCCAGCAGCTTAGGGACAGATAAAGAAGCTTTCTTT; CDR3: CASSLGTDKEAFF
J: TRBJ2-1; length: 16; size: .; V: TRBV27; D: TRBD2; DNA: TGTGCCAGCAGTTTATGGGGGACTAGCGGTTACAATGAGCAGTTCTTC; CDR3: CASSLWGTSGYNEQFF
J: TRBJ1-1; length: 14; size: .; V: TRBV7-8; D: TRBD1; DNA: TGTGCCAGCAGCCGATATACAGGGGAACCTGAAGCTTTCTTT; CDR3: CASSRYTGEPEAFF
J: TRBJ1-3; length: 16; size: .; V: TRBV21-1; D: .; DNA: TGTGCCAGCAGCAAATCTCCAGGCTACTCTGGAAACACCATATATTTT; CDR3: CASSKSPGYSGNTIYF
J: TRBJ1-2; length: 13; size: .; V: TRBV4-3; D: .; DNA: TGCGCCAGCAGCCCAGGGACTTTGGGAGGCTACACCTTC; CDR3: CASSPGTLGGYTF
J: TRBJ1-5; length: 13; size: few; V: TRBV28; D: .; DNA: TGTGCCAGCAGAGACACGGCGCTGGCGCCCCAGCATTTT; CDR3: CASRDTALAPQHF
J: TRBJ2-2; length: 16; size: .; V: TRBV19; D: TRBD1; DNA: TGTGCCAGTAGCATCATCCGGGACAGGGGAACCGGGGAGCTGTTTTTT; CDR3: CASSIIRDRGTGELFF
J: TRBJ2-1; length: 17; size: .; V: TRBV5-4; D: TRBD2; DNA: TGTGCCAGCAGCTTGGGGCTAGCGGGAGGACTTTACAATGAGCAGTTCTTC; CDR3: CASSLGLAGGLYNEQFF
J: TRBJ1-4; length: 16; size: .; V: TRBV5-5; D: .; DNA: TGTGCCAGCAGCCACCCACCGGACAGAGATAATGAAAAACTGTTTTTT; CDR3: CASSHPPDRDNEKLFF
J: TRBJ2-1; length: 16; size: few; V: TRBV13; D: TRBD2; DNA: TGTGCCAGCAGCGCGACTAGCGGGAGGGCGGGCAATGAGCAGTTCTTC; CDR3: CASSATSGRAGNEQFF
J: TRBJ2-1; length: 16; size: .; V: TRBV6-4; D: TRBD1; DNA: TGTGCCAGCAGTGACTCGGAGGACAGGGGGTTCAATGAGCAGTTCTTC; CDR3: CASSDSEDRGFNEQFF
J: TRBJ1-5; length: 16; size: .; V: TRBV18; D: .; DNA: TGTGCCAGCTCACTTCAATCCACTGGTAGCAATCAGCCCCAGCATTTT; CDR3: CASSLQSTGSNQPQHF
J: TRBJ1-3; length: 14; size: .; V: TRBV30; D: .; DNA: TGTGCCTGGAGTCCTGGCGGCTCTGGAAACACCATATATTTT; CDR3: CAWSPGGSGNTIYF
J: TRBJ1-2; length: 15; size: .; V: TRBV7-8; D: TRBD1; DNA: TGTGCCAGCAGCTTCTCCACAGGGGCTAACTATGGCTACACCTTC; CDR3: CASSFSTGANYGYTF
J: TRBJ2-5; length: 13; size: .; V: TRBV10-3; D: TRBD2; DNA: TGTGCCACTGAAGCGGGGGACCAAGAGACCCAGTACTTC; CDR3: CATEAGDQETQYF
J: TRBJ2-3; length: 14; size: .; V: TRBV7-3; D: .; DNA: TGTGCCAGCAGCTTAATAGCGCACACAGATACGCAGTATTTT; CDR3: CASSLIAHTDTQYF
J: TRBJ1-1; length: 16; size: .; V: TRBV13; D: TRBD1; DNA: TGTGCCAGCAGCACCCGGGACAGCCTTGAGGGCACTGAAGCTTTCTTT; CDR3: CASSTRDSLEGTEAFF
J: TRBJ1-5; length: 11; size: .; V: TRBV12-3/TRBV12-4; D: .; DNA: TGTGCCAGCAGCAACAATCAGCCCCAGCATTTT; CDR3: CASSNNQPQHF
J: TRBJ1-2; length: 15; size: .; V: TRBV27; D: TRBD1; DNA: TGTGCCAGCAGTTTCCGACAGGGATCCAACTATGGCTACACCTTC; CDR3: CASSFRQGSNYGYTF
J: TRBJ2-1; length: 17; size: .; V: TRBV9; D: .; DNA: TGTGCCAGCAGCGTAGACCGGGGAGGCTTCTCCTACAATGAGCAGTTCTTC; CDR3: CASSVDRGGFSYNEQFF
J: TRBJ2-7; length: 15; size: .; V: TRBV5-6; D: TRBD1; DNA: TGTGCCAGCAGCTTTGGGGACAGAAACCCCTACGAGCAGTACTTC; CDR3: CASSFGDRNPYEQYF
J: TRBJ1-1; length: 13; size: .; V: TRBV11-2; D: .; DNA: TGTGCCAGCAGCCCTGCCGGGGTCACTGAAGCTTTCTTT; CDR3: CASSPAGVTEAFF
J: TRBJ2-5; length: 14; size: .; V: TRBV4-3; D: .; DNA: TGCGCCAGCAGCCCGTTGGGGACTTCGGAGACCCAGTACTTC; CDR3: CASSPLGTSETQYF
J: TRBJ2-7; length: 16; size: .; V: TRBV2; D: TRBD2; DNA: TGTGCCAGCAGTGAAGCGAGTCGACTAGCGGAGCCAGAGCAGTACTTC; CDR3: CASSEASRLAEPEQYF
J: TRBJ2-7; length: 13; size: .; V: TRBV5-1; D: .; DNA: TGCGCCAGCAGCCAAATAACAGGATACGAGCAGTACTTC; CDR3: CASSQITGYEQYF
J: TRBJ1-2; length: 15; size: .; V: TRBV29-1; D: .; DNA: TGCAGCGTTGATCCCCCGGACAGCTTTAACTATGGCTACACCTTC; CDR3: CSVDPPDSFNYGYTF
J: TRBJ2-3; length: 17; size: once; V: TRBV19; D: TRBD2; DNA: TGTGCCAGCCTAGGGTACTATGCGGGAGAGTCGGCAGATACGCAGTATTTT; CDR3: CASLGYYAGESADTQYF
J: TRBJ2-1; length: 19; size: .; V: TRBV2; D: TRBD2; DNA: TGTGCCAGCAGTAAGGTTGGGGGGGCTAGCGGGAGGACATACAATGAGCAGTTCTTC; CDR3: CASSKVGGASGRTYNEQFF